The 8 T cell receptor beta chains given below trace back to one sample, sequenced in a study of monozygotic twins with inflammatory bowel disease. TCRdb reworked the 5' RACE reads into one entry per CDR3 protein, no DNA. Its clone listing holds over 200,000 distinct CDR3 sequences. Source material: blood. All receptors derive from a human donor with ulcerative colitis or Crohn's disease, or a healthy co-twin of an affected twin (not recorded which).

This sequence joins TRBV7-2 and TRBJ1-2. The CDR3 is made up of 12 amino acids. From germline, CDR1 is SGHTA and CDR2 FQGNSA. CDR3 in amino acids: CASSPFEYGYTF.

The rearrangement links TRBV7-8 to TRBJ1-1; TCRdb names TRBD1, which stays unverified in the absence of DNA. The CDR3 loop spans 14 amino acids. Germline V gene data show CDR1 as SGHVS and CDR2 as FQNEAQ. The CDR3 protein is CASSRQHMNTEAFF.

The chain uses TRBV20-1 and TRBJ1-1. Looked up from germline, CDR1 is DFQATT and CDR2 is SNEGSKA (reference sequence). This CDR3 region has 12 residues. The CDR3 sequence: CSASGGGTEAFF.

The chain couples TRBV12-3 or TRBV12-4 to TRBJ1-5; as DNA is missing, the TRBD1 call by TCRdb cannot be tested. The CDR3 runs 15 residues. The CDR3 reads CASSYEGLGNQPQHF.

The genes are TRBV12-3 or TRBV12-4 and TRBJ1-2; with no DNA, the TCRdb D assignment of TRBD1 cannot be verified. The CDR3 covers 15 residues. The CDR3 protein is CASSLGRGRDYGYTF.

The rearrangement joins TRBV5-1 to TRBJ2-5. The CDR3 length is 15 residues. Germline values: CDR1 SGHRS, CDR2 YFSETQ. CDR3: CASSTLLPIGETQYF.

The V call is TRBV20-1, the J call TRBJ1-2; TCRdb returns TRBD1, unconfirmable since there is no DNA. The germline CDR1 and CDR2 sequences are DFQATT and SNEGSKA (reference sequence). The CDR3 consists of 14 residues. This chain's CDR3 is CSANVESGDYGYTF.

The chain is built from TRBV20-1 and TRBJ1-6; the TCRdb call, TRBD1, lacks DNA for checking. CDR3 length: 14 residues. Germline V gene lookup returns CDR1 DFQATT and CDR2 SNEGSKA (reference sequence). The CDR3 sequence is CSATIQGAYSPLHF.